Listed here are 21 T cell receptor beta chains from one sample, sequenced in a study of T cell repertoires in cytomegalovirus infection. TCRdb reanalysed the reads using MiXCR and keeps one entry per CDR3 protein. The repertoire holds hundreds of thousands of distinct CDR3 sequences, with around 9.1% as singletons. Input material: PBMCs. These receptors were taken from a human donor in good health (CMV status not recorded). Some clones in this sample may be carry-over from other donors' samples.

This clonotype was seen at least ten times. The chain couples TRBV5-1 to TRBJ1-6; D remains ambiguous. Trimming left V 1 base short and J 7 bases short, with 3 bases between. CDR1 and CDR2 (germline): SGHRS, YFSETQ. The CDR3 consists of 12 residues. The CDR3 DNA sequence: TGCGCCAGCAGCTTGAAAAATTCACCCCTCCACTTT. This sequence encodes CASSLKNSPLHF. Full variable domain (rest looked up from reference TRBV5-1 and TRBJ1-6): KAGVTQTPRYLIKTRGQQVTLSCSPISGHRSVSWYQQTPGQGLQFLFEYFSETQRNKGNFPGRFSGRQFSNSRSEMNVSTLELGDSALYLCASSLKNSPLHFGNGTRLTVT.

Ten or more counts support this clonotype. The CDR3 region has the DNA TGCGCCAGCAGCCAGCGGACAGGGGGGCCCGGTGAGCAGTTCTTC. Residues: CASSQRTGGPGEQFF. The chain couples TRBV5-1 to TRBJ2-1; 10 nucleotides agree with TRBD1. The trim removed 4 bases at V and 9 bases at J, leaving 10 bases unmatched. CDR1 is SGHRS, CDR2 YFSETQ, per germline. The CDR3 length is 15 residues.

The sample holds many counts of this clonotype. V usage is TRBV7-3 and J usage is TRBJ2-1, with 7 bases fitting TRBD2. CDR1 SGHTA and CDR2 FQGTGA come from the germline V gene. The CDR3 totals 15 residues. Trimming took 0 bases from V and 8 from J; bases not matched to a gene: 7. CDR3 DNA sequence: TGTGCCAGCAGCTTAACCGGGGGGTCCCGCGATGAGCAGTTCTTC. This encodes CASSLTGGSRDEQFF.

The rearrangement links TRBV10-3 to TRBJ1-2; unclear D gene. CDR3 length equals 14 residues. Germline CDR1 ENHRY, CDR2 SYGVKD. The V end was cut by 0 bases, the J end by 2 bases, with 7 bases between. CDR3 in DNA: TGTGCCATCAGTGAGTCGTTGATGAACTATGGCTACACCTTC. Its protein product is CAISESLMNYGYTF.

This chain uses TRBV19 with TRBJ2-5, with 7 bases matching TRBD1. The CDR3 loop spans 15 amino acids. With 5 bases clipped from V and 2 bases from J, the junction kept 8 bases outside the gene matches. CDR1 is LNHDA and CDR2 is SQIVND in the germline V gene (reference sequence). The CDR3 bases are TGTGCCAGTAGTCCTGACAGGGTCACTCAAGAGACCCAGTACTTC. It yields the protein CASSPDRVTQETQYF.

Ten or more counts support this clonotype. The chain has TRBV27 and TRBJ1-4; the match to TRBD1 covers 8 bases. The CDR3 totals 15 residues. Per the germline V gene, CDR1 is MNHEY and CDR2 is SMNVEV (reference sequence). V lost 5 bases to trimming and J lost 5 bases; unmatched junction nucleotides: 7. CDR3 sequence reads: CASSPGTGGNEKLFF. The CDR3 coding sequence is TGTGCCAGCAGTCCGGGGACAGGCGGGAATGAAAAACTGTTTTTT. The full variable domain, in which reference TRBV27 and TRBJ1-4 provide the parts outside the CDR3, is EAQVTQNPRYLITVTGKKLTVTCSQNMNHEYMSWYRQDPGLGLRQIYYSMNVEVTDKGDVPEGYKVSRKEKRNFPLILESPSPNQTSLYFCASSPGTGGNEKLFFGSGTQLSVL.

Comment on this clonotype: This clone may be a read error of a much larger clone one base away. The chain joins TRBV11-2 to TRBJ1-5; D not certain. V lost 2 bases and J 7 bases, leaving 9 bases between the germline ends. Germline V CDR1 and CDR2: SGHAT, FQNNGV. The CDR3 consists of 13 residues. The CDR3 sequence is CASSLIWEQPQHF. Written as DNA, the CDR3 is TGTGCCAGCAGCTTAATTTGGGAACAGCCCCAGCATTTT. Looking up the rest from reference TRBV11-2 and TRBJ1-5 gives the full variable domain: EAGVAQSPRYKIIEKRQSVAFWCNPISGHATLYWYQQILGQGPKLLIQFQNNGVVDDSQLPKDRFSAERLKGVDSTLKIQPAKLEDSAVYLCASSLIWEQPQHFGDGTRLSIL.

This clonotype has a count of ten or more. The rearrangement uses TRBV28 and TRBJ1-3, with no clear D. V was shortened by 5 bases and J by 0 bases, with 8 bases between the two germline ends. The CDR3 contains 14 residues. The germline gives CDR1 MDHEN, CDR2 SYDVKM. DNA of the CDR3: TGTGCCAGCAGTCCAGGAGTCTCTGGAAACACCATATATTTT. Protein sequence: CASSPGVSGNTIYF.

This clonotype was seen many times. The rearrangement uses TRBV5-6 and TRBJ1-5, with TRBD1 as a possible D gene (5 bases). The length of the CDR3 is 15 residues. The germline V gene has CDR1 SGHDT and CDR2 YYEEEE. Trimming took 1 base from V and 7 from J, leaving 15 bases between them. CDR3 residues: CASSLSQGSFQPQHF. The CDR3 nucleotides are TGTGCCAGCAGCTTGAGTCAGGGAAGTTTCCAGCCCCAGCATTTT. The whole variable domain, remainder taken from reference TRBV5-6 and TRBJ1-5, is DAGVTQSPTHLIKTRGQQVTLRCSPKSGHDTVSWYQQALGQGPQFIFQYYEEEERQRGNFPDRFSGHQFPNYSSELNVNALLLGDSALYLCASSLSQGSFQPQHFGDGTRLSIL.

This clonotype appeared a few times. The chain combines TRBV28 with TRBJ2-6, with TRBD1 identical over 7 bases. V trimming: 5 bases; J trimming: 0 bases; junction bases outside the gene matches: 7. CDR3 length: 17 residues. Per the germline V gene, CDR1 is MDHEN and CDR2 is SYDVKM. CDR3: CASSPDRILSGANVLTF. The CDR3 DNA is TGTGCCAGCAGTCCGGACAGGATCCTCTCTGGGGCCAACGTCCTGACTTTC.

This clonotype was seen ten or more times. This chain connects TRBV19 to TRBJ2-1; D might be TRBD2 (6 bases). Germline CDR1 is LNHDA and CDR2 is SQIVND (reference sequence). V was clipped by 4 bases and J by 2 bases, with 12 bases between them. The CDR3 totals 15 residues. The CDR3 DNA reads TGTGCCAGTAGTACCCCTAGCGTAACCTACAATGAGCAGTTCTTC. Translating gives CASSTPSVTYNEQFF.

This clonotype was counted many times. The chain has TRBV20-1 and TRBJ2-7, with a possible D match to TRBD2 (6 bases). CDR3 length: 12 amino acids. Germline lookup yields CDR1 DFQATT and CDR2 SNEGSKA (reference sequence). V was clipped by 1 base and J by 6 bases, with 10 bases between them. The CDR3 DNA is TGCAGTGCTAGAGTCGGGGGTTCCGAGCAGTACTTC. Translating gives CSARVGGSEQYF.

This clonotype was detected many times. The chain recombines TRBV3-1 with TRBJ1-1, with unresolved D. The V gene lost 4 bases and the J gene lost 1 base, with 13 bases spanning the gap. Germline-derived CDR1 and CDR2 are LGHDT and YNNKEL (reference sequence). The CDR3 length is 15 residues. This CDR3 reads CASSPPRSANTEAFF. CDR3 coding DNA: TGTGCCAGCAGCCCTCCCCGTAGTGCGAACACTGAAGCTTTCTTT.

This clonotype was detected many times. V gene TRBV5-6 combines with J gene TRBJ2-7; possible D gene TRBD2, 5 bases. Germline CDR1 is SGHDT and CDR2 is YYEEEE. Trimming stripped 2 bases from V and 3 bases from J, with 6 bases between. CDR3 size: 12 residues. CDR3 in amino acids: CASSFDYYEQYF. The CDR3 coding sequence is TGTGCCAGCAGCTTTGACTACTACGAGCAGTACTTC.

In its sample, this clonotype was seen a few times. The V gene is TRBV6-5, the J gene TRBJ1-5; D is uncertain. The V gene lost 0 bases and the J gene lost 0 bases, with 6 bases spanning the gap. The CDR3 length is 15 residues. Germline CDR1 MNHEY, CDR2 SVGAGI. The CDR3 DNA reads as TGTGCCAGCAGTTACTCGAAGGGTAGCAATCAGCCCCAGCATTTT. Translation gives CASSYSKGSNQPQHF.

This clonotype was counted a few times. The V gene is TRBV20-1, the J gene TRBJ1-1, with a tentative D call TRBD1 (5 bases). Germline CDR1 is DFQATT and CDR2 is SNEGSKA (reference sequence). V lost 3 bases, J lost 11 bases, and 13 bases lay in between. The length of the CDR3 is 11 residues. The CDR3 region has the DNA TGCAGTGCTAGGTGGGGGTTGACGGCTTTCTTT. Protein: CSARWGLTAFF.

Many counts were recorded for this clonotype. The J gene is TRBJ2-3, the V gene TRBV19, with TRBD2 matching 7 bases. V trimming: 7 bases; J trimming: 2 bases; junction bases outside the gene matches: 12. This CDR3 is built from 16 residues. Germline-derived CDR1 and CDR2 are LNHDA and SQIVND (reference sequence). CDR3 protein: CASTPSASGNTDTQYF. DNA of the CDR3: TGTGCCAGTACACCCAGCGCTAGCGGCAACACAGATACGCAGTATTTT. The full variable domain, in which reference TRBV19 and TRBJ2-3 provide the parts outside the CDR3, is DGGITQSPKYLFRKEGQNVTLSCEQNLNHDAMYWYRQDPGQGLRLIYYSQIVNDFQKGDIAEGYSVSREKKESFPLTVTSAQKNPTAFYLCASTPSASGNTDTQYFGPGTRLTVL.

At least ten counts were recorded for this clonotype. The CDR3 loop is CASSSRTSGELFF. For the CDR3, the DNA is TGTGCCAGCAGCTCGCGGACTAGCGGGGAGCTGTTTTTT. The chain employs TRBV7-9 and TRBJ2-2, with 7 nucleotides matching TRBD2. After removal of 4 bases from V and 7 bases from J, the junction contained 3 bases not matched to a gene. Germline CDR1 is SEHNR and CDR2 is FQNEAQ (reference sequence). This CDR3 is built from 13 residues.

This chain links TRBV28 with TRBJ2-7; TRBD1 is a possible D gene (5 bases). Germline values: CDR1 MDHEN, CDR2 SYDVKM. The CDR3 has 16 amino acids. Trimming removed 3 bases at V and 2 bases at J, with 17 bases between. CDR3 protein: CASSLGRVVRAYEQYV. The CDR3 nucleotides are TGTGCCAGCAGTTTGGGCAGGGTAGTTCGAGCCTACGAGCAGTACGTC.

This clonotype occurred many times. The rearrangement links TRBV2 to TRBJ2-2; D call uncertain. Looked up from germline, CDR1 is SNHLY and CDR2 is FYNNEI. V was clipped by 6 bases and J by 6 bases, with 11 bases between them. This CDR3 contains 13 residues. The DNA of the CDR3 is TGTGCCAGCAGGAGAGATTTTTCCGGGGAGCTGTTTTTT. Its protein is CASRRDFSGELFF. The full variable domain, with the rest looked up from reference TRBV2 and TRBJ2-2, is EPEVTQTPSHQVTQMGQEVILRCVPISNHLYFYWYRQILGQKVEFLVSFYNNEISEKSEIFDDQFSVERPDGSNFTLKIRSTKLEDSAMYFCASRRDFSGELFFGEGSRLTVL.

This clonotype occurred many times. This chain links TRBV5-4 with TRBJ2-5; TRBD1 aligns across 8 bases. The CDR3 runs to 14 residues. Germline V CDR1 and CDR2: SGHNT, YYREEE (reference sequence). The junction had 5 bases not matched to a gene; V was cut back by 2 bases and J by 5 bases. Here the CDR3 reads CASSFRGHGETQYF. The CDR3 nucleotides read TGTGCCAGCAGCTTCAGGGGGCACGGGGAGACCCAGTACTTC.